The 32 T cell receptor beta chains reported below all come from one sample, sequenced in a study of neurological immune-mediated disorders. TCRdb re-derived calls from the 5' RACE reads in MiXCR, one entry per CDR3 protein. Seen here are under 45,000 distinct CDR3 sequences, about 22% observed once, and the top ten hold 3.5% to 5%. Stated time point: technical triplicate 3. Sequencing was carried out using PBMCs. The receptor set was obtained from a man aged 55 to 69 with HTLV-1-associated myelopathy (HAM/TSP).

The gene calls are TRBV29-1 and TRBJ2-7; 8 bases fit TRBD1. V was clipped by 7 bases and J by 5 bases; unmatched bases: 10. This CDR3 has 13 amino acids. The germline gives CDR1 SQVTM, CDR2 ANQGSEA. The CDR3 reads CSAGRGRNDEQYF. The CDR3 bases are TGCAGCGCAGGCAGGGGGCGAAACGACGAGCAGTACTTC.

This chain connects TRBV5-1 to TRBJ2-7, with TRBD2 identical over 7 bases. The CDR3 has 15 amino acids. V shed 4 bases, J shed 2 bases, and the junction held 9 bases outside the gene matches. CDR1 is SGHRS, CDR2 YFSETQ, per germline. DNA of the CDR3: TGCGCCAGCAGCAAGAATGCGGGAGACGCCTACGAGCAGTACTTC. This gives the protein CASSKNAGDAYEQYF. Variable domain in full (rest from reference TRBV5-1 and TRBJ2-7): KAGVTQTPRYLIKTRGQQVTLSCSPISGHRSVSWYQQTPGQGLQFLFEYFSETQRNKGNFPGRFSGRQFSNSRSEMNVSTLELGDSALYLCASSKNAGDAYEQYFGPGTRLTVT.

This chain's CDR3 is CASSLARTDTQYF. Here the CDR3 DNA reads TGTGCCAGCAGCTTAGCGCGCACAGATACGCAGTATTTT. The chain recombines TRBV7-2 with TRBJ2-3, with unresolved D. The V and J ends lost 0 bases and 1 base respectively, with 2 bases between them. This CDR3 has 13 residues. The germline gives CDR1 SGHTA, CDR2 FQGNSA.

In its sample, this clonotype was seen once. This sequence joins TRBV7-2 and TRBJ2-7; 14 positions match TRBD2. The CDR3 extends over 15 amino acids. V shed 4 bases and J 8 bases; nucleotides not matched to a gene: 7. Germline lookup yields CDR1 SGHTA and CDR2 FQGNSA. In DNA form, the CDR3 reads TGTGCCAGCAGCTCCTCGGGACTAGCGGGGGTAAAGCAGTACTTC. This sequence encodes CASSSSGLAGVKQYF.

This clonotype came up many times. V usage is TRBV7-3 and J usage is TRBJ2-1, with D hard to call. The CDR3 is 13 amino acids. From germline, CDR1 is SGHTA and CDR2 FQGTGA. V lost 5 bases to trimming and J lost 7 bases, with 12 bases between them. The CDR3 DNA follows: TGTGCCAGCAGCCGAGAAAAGGGTAATGAGCAGTTCTTC. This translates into CASSREKGNEQFF. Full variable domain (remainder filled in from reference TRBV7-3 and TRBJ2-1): GAGVSQTPSNKVTEKGKYVELRCDPISGHTALYWYRQSLGQGPEFLIYFQGTGAADDSGLPNDRFFAVRPEGSVSTLKIQRTERGDSAVYLCASSREKGNEQFFGPGTRLTVL.

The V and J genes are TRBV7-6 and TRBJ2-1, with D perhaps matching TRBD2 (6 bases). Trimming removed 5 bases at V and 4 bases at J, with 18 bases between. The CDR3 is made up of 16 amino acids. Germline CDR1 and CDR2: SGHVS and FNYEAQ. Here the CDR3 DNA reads TGTGCCAGCAGCCCCACGGGCGCGGGACTTTACAATGAGCAGTTCTTC. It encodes CASSPTGAGLYNEQFF.

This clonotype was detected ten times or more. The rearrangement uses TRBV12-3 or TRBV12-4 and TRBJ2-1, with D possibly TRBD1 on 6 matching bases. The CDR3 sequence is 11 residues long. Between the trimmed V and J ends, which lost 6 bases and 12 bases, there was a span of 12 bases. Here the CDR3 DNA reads TGTGCCAGCAGCTTCTTGGGGGCGCAGTTCTTC. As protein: CASSFLGAQFF.

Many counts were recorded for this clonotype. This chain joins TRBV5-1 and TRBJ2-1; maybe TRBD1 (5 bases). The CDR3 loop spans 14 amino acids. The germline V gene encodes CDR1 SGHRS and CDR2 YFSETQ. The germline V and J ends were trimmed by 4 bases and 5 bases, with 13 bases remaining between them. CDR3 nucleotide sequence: TGCGCCAGCAGCCCCGGTGGGGCGAACAATGAGCAGTTCTTC. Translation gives CASSPGGANNEQFF.

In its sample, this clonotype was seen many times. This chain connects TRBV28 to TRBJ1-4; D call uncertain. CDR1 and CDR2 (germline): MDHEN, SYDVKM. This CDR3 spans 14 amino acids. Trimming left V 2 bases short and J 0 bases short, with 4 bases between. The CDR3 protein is CASSLRATNEKLFF. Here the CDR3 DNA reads TGTGCCAGCAGTTTACGGGCAACTAATGAAAAACTGTTTTTT. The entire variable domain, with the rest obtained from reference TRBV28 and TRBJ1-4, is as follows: DVKVTQSSRYLVKRTGEKVFLECVQDMDHENMFWYRQDPGLGLRLIYFSYDVKMKEKGDIPEGYSVSREKKERFSLILESASTNQTSMYLCASSLRATNEKLFFGSGTQLSVL.

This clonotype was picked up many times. The CDR3 protein is CASSFSKRNPYNEQFF. CDR3 coding DNA: TGTGCCAGCAGTTTCTCTAAGCGCAATCCCTACAATGAGCAGTTCTTC. J is TRBJ2-1 and V is TRBV28, with unresolved D. Per germline, CDR1 MDHEN and CDR2 SYDVKM. The CDR3 totals 16 residues. Deletions cut 3 bases from V and 2 bases from J, with 14 bases between. The full variable domain, completed using reference TRBV28 and TRBJ2-1, is DVKVTQSSRYLVKRTGEKVFLECVQDMDHENMFWYRQDPGLGLRLIYFSYDVKMKEKGDIPEGYSVSREKKERFSLILESASTNQTSMYLCASSFSKRNPYNEQFFGPGTRLTVL.

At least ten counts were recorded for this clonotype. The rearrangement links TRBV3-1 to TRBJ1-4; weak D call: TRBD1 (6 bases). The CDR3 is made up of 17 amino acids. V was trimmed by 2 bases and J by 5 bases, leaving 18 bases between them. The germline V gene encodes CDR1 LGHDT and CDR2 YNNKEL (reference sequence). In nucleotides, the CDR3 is TGTGCCAGCAGCCAATTTCCAGCACAGGGAAGAAATGAAAAACTGTTTTTT. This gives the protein CASSQFPAQGRNEKLFF.

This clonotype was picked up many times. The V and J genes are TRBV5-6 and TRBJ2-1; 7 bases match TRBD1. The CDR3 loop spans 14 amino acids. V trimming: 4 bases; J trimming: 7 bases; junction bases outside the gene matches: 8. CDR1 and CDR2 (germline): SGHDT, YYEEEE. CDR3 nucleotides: TGTGCCAGCAGCGTAGGGACAGTTGCAAATGAGCAGTTCTTC. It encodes CASSVGTVANEQFF. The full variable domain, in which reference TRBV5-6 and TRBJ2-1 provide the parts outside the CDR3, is DAGVTQSPTHLIKTRGQQVTLRCSPKSGHDTVSWYQQALGQGPQFIFQYYEEEERQRGNFPDRFSGHQFPNYSSELNVNALLLGDSALYLCASSVGTVANEQFFGPGTRLTVL.

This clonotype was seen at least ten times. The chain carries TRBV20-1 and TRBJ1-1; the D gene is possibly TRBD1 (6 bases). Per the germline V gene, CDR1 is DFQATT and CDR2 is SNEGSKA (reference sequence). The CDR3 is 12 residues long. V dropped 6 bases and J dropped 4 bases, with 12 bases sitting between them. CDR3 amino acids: CSAKDSSTEAFF. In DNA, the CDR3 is TGCAGTGCCAAGGACAGTTCCACTGAAGCTTTCTTT.

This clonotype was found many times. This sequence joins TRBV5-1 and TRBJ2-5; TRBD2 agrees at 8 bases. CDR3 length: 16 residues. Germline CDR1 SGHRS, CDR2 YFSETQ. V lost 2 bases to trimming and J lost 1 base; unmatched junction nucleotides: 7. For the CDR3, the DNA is TGCGCCAGCAGCTTTAACGGGAGGGTCACCCAAGAGACCCAGTACTTC. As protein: CASSFNGRVTQETQYF.

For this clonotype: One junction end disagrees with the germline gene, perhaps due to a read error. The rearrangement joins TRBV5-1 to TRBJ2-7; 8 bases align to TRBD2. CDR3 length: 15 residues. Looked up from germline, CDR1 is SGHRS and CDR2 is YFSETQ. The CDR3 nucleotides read TGCGCCAGCAGCTTGGCGGGAGGGCATACCTACAAGCAGTACTTC. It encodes CASSLAGGHTYKQYF.

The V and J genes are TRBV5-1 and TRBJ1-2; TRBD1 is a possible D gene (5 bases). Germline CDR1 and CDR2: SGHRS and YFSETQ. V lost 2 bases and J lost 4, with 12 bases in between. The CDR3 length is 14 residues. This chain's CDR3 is CASSFQYDSYGYTF. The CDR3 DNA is TGCGCCAGCAGCTTCCAATACGACAGCTATGGCTACACCTTC.

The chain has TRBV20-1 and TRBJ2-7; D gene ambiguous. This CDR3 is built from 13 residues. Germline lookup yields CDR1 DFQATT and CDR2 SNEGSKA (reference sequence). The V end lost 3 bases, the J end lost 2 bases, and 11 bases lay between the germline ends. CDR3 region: CSASDQTAYEQYF. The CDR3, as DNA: TGCAGTGCTAGTGACCAGACGGCCTACGAGCAGTACTTC.

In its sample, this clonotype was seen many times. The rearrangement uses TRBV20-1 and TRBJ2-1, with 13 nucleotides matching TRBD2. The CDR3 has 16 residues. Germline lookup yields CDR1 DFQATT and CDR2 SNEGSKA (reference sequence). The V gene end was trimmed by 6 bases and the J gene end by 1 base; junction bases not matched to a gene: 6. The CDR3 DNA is TGCAGTGCCGGACTAGCGGGAGTTAGGTCCTACAATGAGCAGTTCTTC. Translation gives CSAGLAGVRSYNEQFF.

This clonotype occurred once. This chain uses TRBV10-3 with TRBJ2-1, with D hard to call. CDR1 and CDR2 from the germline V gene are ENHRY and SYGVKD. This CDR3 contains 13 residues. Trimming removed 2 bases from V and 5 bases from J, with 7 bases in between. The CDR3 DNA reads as TGTGCCATCAGTGAGGTAGTCAACAATGAGCAGTTCTTC. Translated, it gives CAISEVVNNEQFF.

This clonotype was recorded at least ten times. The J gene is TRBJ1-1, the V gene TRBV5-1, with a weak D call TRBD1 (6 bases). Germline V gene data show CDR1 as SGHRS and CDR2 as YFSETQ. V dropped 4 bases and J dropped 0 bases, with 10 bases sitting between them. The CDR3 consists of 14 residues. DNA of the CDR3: TGCGCCAGCAGCGAAGGGACACTGAACACTGAAGCTTTCTTT. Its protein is CASSEGTLNTEAFF. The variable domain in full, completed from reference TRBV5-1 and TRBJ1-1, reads KAGVTQTPRYLIKTRGQQVTLSCSPISGHRSVSWYQQTPGQGLQFLFEYFSETQRNKGNFPGRFSGRQFSNSRSEMNVSTLELGDSALYLCASSEGTLNTEAFFGQGTRLTVV.

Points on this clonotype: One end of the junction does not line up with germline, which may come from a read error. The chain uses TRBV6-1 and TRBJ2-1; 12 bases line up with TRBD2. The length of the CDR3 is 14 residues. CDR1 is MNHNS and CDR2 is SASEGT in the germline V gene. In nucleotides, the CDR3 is TGTGTCAGCAACAGACTAGCGGGAGCTGATGAGCAGTTCTTC. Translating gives CVSNRLAGADEQFF.

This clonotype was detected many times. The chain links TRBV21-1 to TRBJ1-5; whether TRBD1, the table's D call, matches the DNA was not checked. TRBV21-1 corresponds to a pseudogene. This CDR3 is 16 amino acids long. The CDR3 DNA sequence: TGTGCCAGCAGCAAAACCGGCACAGATAGCAATCAGCCCCAGCATTTT. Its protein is CASSKTGTDSNQPQHF.

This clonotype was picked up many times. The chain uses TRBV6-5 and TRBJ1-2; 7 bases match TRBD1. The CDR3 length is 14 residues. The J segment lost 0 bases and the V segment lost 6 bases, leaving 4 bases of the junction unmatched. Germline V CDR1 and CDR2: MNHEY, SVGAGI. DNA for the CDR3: TGTGCCAGCAGAGCCCAGGGGGCTAACTATGGCTACACCTTC. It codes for CASRAQGANYGYTF.

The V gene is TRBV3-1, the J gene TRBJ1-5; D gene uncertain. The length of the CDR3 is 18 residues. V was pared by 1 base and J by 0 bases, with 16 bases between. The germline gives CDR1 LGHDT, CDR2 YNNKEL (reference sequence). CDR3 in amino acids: CASSQVRDFHYSNQPQHF. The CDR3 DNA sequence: TGTGCCAGCAGCCAAGTCAGAGACTTCCATTATAGCAATCAGCCCCAGCATTTT. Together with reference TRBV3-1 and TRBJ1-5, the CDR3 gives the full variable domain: DTAVSQTPKYLVTQMGNDKSIKCEQNLGHDTMYWYKQDSKKFLKIMFSYNNKELIINETVPNRFSPKSPDKAHLNLHINSLELGDSAVYFCASSQVRDFHYSNQPQHFGDGTRLSIL.

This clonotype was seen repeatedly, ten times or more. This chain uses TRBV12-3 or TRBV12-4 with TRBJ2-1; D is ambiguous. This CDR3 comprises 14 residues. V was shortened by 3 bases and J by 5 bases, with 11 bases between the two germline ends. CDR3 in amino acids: CASSFQPENNEQFF. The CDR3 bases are TGTGCCAGCAGTTTTCAGCCCGAAAACAATGAGCAGTTCTTC.

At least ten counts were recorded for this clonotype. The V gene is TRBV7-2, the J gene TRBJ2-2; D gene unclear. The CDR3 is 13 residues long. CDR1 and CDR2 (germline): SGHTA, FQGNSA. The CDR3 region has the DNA TGTGCTATGCAGGTCGCGAACACCGGGGAGCTGTTTTTT. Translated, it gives CAMQVANTGELFF.

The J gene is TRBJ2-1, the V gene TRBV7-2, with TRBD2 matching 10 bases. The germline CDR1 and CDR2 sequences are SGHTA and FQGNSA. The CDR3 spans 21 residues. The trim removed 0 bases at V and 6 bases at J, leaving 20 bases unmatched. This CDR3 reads CASSLALGGPGLARGLNEQFF. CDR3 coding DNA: TGTGCCAGCAGCTTAGCGCTAGGGGGGCCGGGACTAGCGCGAGGTCTCAATGAGCAGTTCTTC.

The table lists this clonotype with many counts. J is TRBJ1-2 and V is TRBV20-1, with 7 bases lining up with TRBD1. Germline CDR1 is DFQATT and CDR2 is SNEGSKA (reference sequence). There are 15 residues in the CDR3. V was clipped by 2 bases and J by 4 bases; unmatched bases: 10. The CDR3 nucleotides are TGCAGTGCTAGAATAGGGAGGGGGCGAGGCTATGGCTACACCTTC. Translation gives CSARIGRGRGYGYTF.

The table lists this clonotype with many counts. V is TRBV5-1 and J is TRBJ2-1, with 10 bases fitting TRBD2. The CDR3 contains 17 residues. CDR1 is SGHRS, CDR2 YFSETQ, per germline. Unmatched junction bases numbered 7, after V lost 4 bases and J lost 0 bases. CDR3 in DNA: TGCGCCAGCAGCACGACTAGCGGGTCTAGCTCCTACAATGAGCAGTTCTTC. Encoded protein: CASSTTSGSSSYNEQFF.

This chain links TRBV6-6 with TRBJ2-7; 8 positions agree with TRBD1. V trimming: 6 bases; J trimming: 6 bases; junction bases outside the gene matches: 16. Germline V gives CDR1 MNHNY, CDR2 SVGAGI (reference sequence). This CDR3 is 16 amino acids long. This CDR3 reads CASRRKVGQGGAEQYF. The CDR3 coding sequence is TGTGCCAGCAGACGCAAAGTAGGACAGGGCGGGGCCGAGCAGTACTTC.

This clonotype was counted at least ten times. CDR3 in amino acids: CASSPFAGVVDTQYF. The CDR3, as DNA: TGCGCCAGCAGCCCCTTCGCGGGAGTGGTAGATACGCAGTATTTT. V usage is TRBV5-1 and J usage is TRBJ2-3; 7 nucleotides match TRBD2. The germline V gene encodes CDR1 SGHRS and CDR2 YFSETQ. This CDR3 is built from 15 residues. With 4 bases clipped from V and 5 bases from J, the junction kept 10 bases outside the gene matches.

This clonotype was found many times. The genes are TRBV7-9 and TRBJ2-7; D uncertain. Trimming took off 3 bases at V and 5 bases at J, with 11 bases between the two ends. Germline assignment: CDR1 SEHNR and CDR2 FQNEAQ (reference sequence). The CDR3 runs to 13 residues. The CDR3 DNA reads TGTGCCAGCAGCTTGGGAACTCAAAACGAGCAGTACTTC. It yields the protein CASSLGTQNEQYF.